This TCR beta chain was recorded in a study of identifying expanded T cells in peripheral blood. V lost 0 bases and J 3 bases, leaving 11 bases between the germline ends. Germline CDR1 is SGHRS and CDR2 is YFSETQ. The CDR3 length is 15 residues. Sequencing was performed with immunoSEQ multiplex PCR; in TCRdb, only in-frame clones are kept and a portion is missing. The data contain 91,000 or so clones, about 90% of them seen just once; the ten biggest clones take up about 3.9%. The receptor was isolated from a person between 18 and 75 years old in good health. The source material was blood. The chain recombines TRBV5-1 with TRBJ2-3; TRBD1 is a possible D gene (6 bases). The DNA for the CDR3 is TGCGCCAGCAGCTTGGGAGGGGGTGATACAGATACGCAGTATTTT. Amino acid sequence: CASSLGGGDTDTQYF.